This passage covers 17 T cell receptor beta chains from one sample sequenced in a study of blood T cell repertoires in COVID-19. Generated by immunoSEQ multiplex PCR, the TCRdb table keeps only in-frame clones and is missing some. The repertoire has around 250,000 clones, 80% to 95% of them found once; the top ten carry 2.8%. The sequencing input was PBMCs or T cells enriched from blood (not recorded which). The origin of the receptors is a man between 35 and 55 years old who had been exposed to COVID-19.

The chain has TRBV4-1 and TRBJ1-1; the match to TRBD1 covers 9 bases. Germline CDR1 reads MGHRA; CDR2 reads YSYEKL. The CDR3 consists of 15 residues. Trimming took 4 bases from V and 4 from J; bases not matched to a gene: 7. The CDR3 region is CASSRPGQGSTEAFF. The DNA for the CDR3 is TGCGCCAGCAGCCGACCGGGACAGGGATCCACTGAAGCTTTCTTT.

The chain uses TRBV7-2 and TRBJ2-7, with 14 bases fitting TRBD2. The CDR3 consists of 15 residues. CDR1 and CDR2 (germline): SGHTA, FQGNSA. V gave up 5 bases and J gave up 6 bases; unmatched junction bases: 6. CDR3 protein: CASSPRGLAGGEQYF. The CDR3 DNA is TGTGCCAGCAGCCCTAGAGGACTAGCGGGAGGCGAGCAGTACTTC.

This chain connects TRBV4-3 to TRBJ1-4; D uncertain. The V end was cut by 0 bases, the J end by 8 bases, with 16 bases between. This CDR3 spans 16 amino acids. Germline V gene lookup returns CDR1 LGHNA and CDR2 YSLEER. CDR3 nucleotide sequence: TGCGCCAGCAGCCAAGATTTTGGCTTTAAGGAGGAAAAACTGTTTTTT. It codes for CASSQDFGFKEEKLFF.

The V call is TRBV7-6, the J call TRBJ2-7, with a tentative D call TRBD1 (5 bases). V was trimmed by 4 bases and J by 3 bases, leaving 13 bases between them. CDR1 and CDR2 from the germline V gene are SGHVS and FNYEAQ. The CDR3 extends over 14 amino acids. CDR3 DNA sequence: TGTGCCAGCAGCTCCCGCGGCCAGGGCTACGAGCAGTACTTC. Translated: CASSSRGQGYEQYF.

CDR3 sequence reads: CASLKRSAYEQYF. CDR3 nucleotides: TGTGCCAGCCTTAAGAGGTCCGCCTACGAGCAGTACTTC. The genes are TRBV28 and TRBJ2-7; no clear D gene. Germline-derived CDR1 and CDR2 are MDHEN and SYDVKM. The CDR3 is made up of 13 amino acids. V was trimmed by 8 bases and J by 2 bases, leaving 13 bases between them.

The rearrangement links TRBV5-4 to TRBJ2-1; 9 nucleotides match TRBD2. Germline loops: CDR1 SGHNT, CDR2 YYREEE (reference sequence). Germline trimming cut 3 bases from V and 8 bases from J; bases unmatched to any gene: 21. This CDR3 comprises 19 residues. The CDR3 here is CASSSRWDTTSGPGHEQFF. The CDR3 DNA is TGTGCCAGCAGCTCCCGATGGGACACGACTAGCGGCCCTGGTCATGAGCAGTTCTTC.

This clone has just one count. CDR3 coding DNA: TGTGCCAGCAGTTTTCGGGACACATCTAATGAAAAACTGTTTTTT. Protein: CASSFRDTSNEKLFF. This rearrangement joins TRBV6-5 to TRBJ1-4; the D gene is possibly TRBD1 (6 bases). CDR1 is MNHEY, CDR2 SVGAGI, per germline. Trimming removed 4 bases from V and 3 bases from J, with 12 bases in between. CDR3 size: 15 residues.

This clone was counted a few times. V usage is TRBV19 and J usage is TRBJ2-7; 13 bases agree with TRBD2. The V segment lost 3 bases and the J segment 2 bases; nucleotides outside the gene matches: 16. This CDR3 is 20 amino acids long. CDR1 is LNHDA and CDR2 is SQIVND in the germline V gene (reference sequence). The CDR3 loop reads CASSIPGLAGARKPAYEQYF. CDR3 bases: TGTGCCAGTAGTATCCCCGGACTAGCGGGAGCTCGAAAACCCGCCTACGAGCAGTACTTC.

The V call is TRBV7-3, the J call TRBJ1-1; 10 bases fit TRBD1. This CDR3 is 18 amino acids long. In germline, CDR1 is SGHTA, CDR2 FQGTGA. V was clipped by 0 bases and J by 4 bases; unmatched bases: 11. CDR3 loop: CASSLTGGTGAEGTEAFF. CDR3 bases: TGTGCCAGCAGCTTAACGGGCGGGACAGGGGCAGAAGGCACTGAAGCTTTCTTT.

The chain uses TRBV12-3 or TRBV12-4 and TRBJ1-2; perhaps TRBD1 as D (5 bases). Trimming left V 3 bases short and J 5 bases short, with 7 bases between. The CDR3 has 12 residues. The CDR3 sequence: CASSLQGYGYTF. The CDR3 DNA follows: TGTGCCAGCAGTTTGCAGGGTTATGGCTACACCTTC.

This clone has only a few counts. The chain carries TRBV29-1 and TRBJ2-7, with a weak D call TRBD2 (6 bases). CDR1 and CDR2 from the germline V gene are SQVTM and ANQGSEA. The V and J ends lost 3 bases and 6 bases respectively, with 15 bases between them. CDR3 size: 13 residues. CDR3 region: CSVERDGDGEQYF. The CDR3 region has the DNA TGCAGCGTTGAGCGGGACGGGGATGGCGAGCAGTACTTC.

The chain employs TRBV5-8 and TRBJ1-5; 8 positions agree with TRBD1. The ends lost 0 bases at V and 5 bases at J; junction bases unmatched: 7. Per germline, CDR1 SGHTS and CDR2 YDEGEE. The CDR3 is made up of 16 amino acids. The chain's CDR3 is CASSLVSSGGYQPQHF. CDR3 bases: TGTGCCAGCAGCTTGGTTTCGTCAGGGGGCTATCAGCCCCAGCATTTT.

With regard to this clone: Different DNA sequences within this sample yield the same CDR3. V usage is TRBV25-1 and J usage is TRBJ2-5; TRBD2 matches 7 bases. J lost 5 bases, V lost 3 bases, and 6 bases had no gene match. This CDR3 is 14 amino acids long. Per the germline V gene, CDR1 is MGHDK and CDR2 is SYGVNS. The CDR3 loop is CASSDVQGGETQYF. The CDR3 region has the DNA TGTGCCAGCAGTGATGTCCAGGGAGGGGAGACCCAGTACTTC.

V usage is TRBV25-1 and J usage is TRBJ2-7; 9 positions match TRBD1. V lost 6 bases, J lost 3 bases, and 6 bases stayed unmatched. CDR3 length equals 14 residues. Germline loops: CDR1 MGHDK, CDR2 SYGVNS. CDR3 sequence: CASRLQGAIYEQYF. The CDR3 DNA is TGTGCCAGCAGGTTACAGGGGGCCATCTACGAGCAGTACTTC.

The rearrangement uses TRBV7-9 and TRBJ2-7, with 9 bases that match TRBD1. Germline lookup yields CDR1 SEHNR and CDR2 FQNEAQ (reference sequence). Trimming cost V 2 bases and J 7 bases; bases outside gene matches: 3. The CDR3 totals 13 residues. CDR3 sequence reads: CASSLWTGEEQYF. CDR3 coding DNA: TGTGCCAGCAGCTTATGGACAGGGGAAGAGCAGTACTTC. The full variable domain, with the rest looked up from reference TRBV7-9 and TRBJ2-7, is DTGVSQNPRHKITKRGQNVTFRCDPISEHNRLYWYRQTLGQGPEFLTYFQNEAQLEKSRLLSDRFSAERPKGSFSTLEIQRTEQGDSAMYLCASSLWTGEEQYFGPGTRLTVT.

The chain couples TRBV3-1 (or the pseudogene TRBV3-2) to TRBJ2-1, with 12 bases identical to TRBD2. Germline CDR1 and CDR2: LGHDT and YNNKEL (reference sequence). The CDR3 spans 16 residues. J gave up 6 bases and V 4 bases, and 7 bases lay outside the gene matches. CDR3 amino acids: CASSPLGTSGFNEQFF. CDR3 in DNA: TGTGCCAGCAGCCCTCTCGGGACTAGCGGGTTCAATGAGCAGTTCTTC.

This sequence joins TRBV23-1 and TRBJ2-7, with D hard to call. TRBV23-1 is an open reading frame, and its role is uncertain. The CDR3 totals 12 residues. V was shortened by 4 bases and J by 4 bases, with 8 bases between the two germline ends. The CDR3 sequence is CASSPLRYEQYF. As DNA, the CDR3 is TGCGCCAGCAGTCCACTTCGATACGAGCAGTACTTC.